Listed here are 32 T cell receptor beta chains from one sample, sequenced in a study of cytomegalovirus exposure and HLA in healthy donors. Primers for the PCR totalled 60 Vbeta and 13 Jbeta. TCRdb's copy holds only in-frame clones and misses some; the assay was immunoSEQ multiplex PCR. The sample lists about 82,000 clones, around 76% occurring once. Material for sequencing was PBMCs. Receptors originate from a woman aged 45-59 years in good health and CMV-seropositive.

This chain links TRBV11-3 with TRBJ2-3, with D uncertain. The CDR3 totals 13 residues. Trimming pared 5 bases from V and 5 bases from J, leaving 11 bases between. Per germline, CDR1 SGHNT and CDR2 YENEEA. The CDR3 sequence is CASSPIHRDTQYF. For the CDR3, the DNA is TGTGCCAGCAGCCCCATACATCGAGATACGCAGTATTTT.

The gene calls are TRBV11-2 and TRBJ2-1, with D possibly being TRBD2 (5 bases). The CDR3 length is 13 residues. Germline V lookup: CDR1 SGHAT, CDR2 FQNNGV. Trimming took off 5 bases at V and 4 bases at J, with 9 bases between the two ends. The CDR3 loop reads CASSPQRYNEQFF. In DNA form, the CDR3 reads TGTGCCAGCAGCCCTCAGCGGTACAATGAGCAGTTCTTC.

CDR3 in amino acids: CASSLETGTGLRTQYF. CDR3 sequence (DNA): TGTGCCAGCAGCTTGGAAACCGGGACAGGTCTTCGGACCCAGTACTTC. The chain combines TRBV5-6 with TRBJ2-5; 8 bases align to TRBD1. Trimming removed 0 bases from V and 7 bases from J; junction bases left unmatched: 11. Germline values: CDR1 SGHDT, CDR2 YYEEEE. The CDR3 is 16 residues long.

This clone was recorded a few times. The chain has TRBV5-6 and TRBJ2-3; 8 bases are a match to TRBD1. Losses at the gene ends were 4 bases for V and 0 bases for J; bases not matched to a gene: 10. The germline V gene has CDR1 SGHDT and CDR2 YYEEEE. CDR3 size: 17 residues. CDR3 DNA sequence: TGTGCCAGCAGCCTCCTAGCCGGGACAGGCAGCACAGATACGCAGTATTTT. As protein: CASSLLAGTGSTDTQYF.

The V call is TRBV5-8, the J call TRBJ2-3; 11 bases fit TRBD2. The length of the CDR3 is 17 residues. Losses at the gene ends were 1 base for V and 5 bases for J; bases not matched to a gene: 9. CDR1 and CDR2 from the germline V gene are SGHTS and YDEGEE. In nucleotides, the CDR3 is TGTGCCAGCAGCTTGAAACTAGCGGGAGTCGTGGGAGATACGCAGTATTTT. It translates to CASSLKLAGVVGDTQYF. The full variable domain, completed using reference TRBV5-8 and TRBJ2-3, is EAGVTQSPTHLIKTRGQQATLRCSPISGHTSVYWYQQALGLGLQFLLWYDEGEERNRGNFPPRFSGRQFPNYSSELNVNALELEDSALYLCASSLKLAGVVGDTQYFGPGTRLTVL.

CDR3 bases: TGTGCCAGCAGCTCGGGGGACGGGCGGGGGGACTACAATGAGCAGTTCTTC. Protein: CASSSGDGRGDYNEQFF. This chain uses TRBV7-9 with TRBJ2-1; TRBD2 matches 8 bases. Germline values: CDR1 SEHNR, CDR2 FQNEAQ (reference sequence). The CDR3 sequence is 17 residues long. The V gene end was trimmed by 4 bases and the J gene end by 3 bases; junction bases not matched to a gene: 11.

The chain joins TRBV7-2 to TRBJ1-2, with a tentative D call TRBD1 (6 bases). Germline V CDR1 and CDR2: SGHTA, FQGNSA. The CDR3 has 15 amino acids. V dropped 0 bases and J dropped 3 bases, with 11 bases sitting between them. This chain's CDR3 is CASSLAPGVHYGYTF. DNA of the CDR3: TGTGCCAGCAGCTTAGCGCCAGGGGTTCACTATGGCTACACCTTC. Full variable domain (rest looked up from reference TRBV7-2 and TRBJ1-2): GAGVSQSPSNKVTEKGKDVELRCDPISGHTALYWYRQSLGQGLEFLIYFQGNSAPDKSGLPSDRFSAERTGGSVSTLTIQRTQQEDSAVYLCASSLAPGVHYGYTFGSGTRLTVV.

The rearrangement uses TRBV5-1 and TRBJ1-5; D perhaps matches TRBD1 (5 bases). The CDR3 totals 13 residues. V was cut by 0 bases and J by 9 bases, with 10 bases left in between. Germline CDR1 reads SGHRS; CDR2 reads YFSETQ. CDR3 residues: CASSLDQGRPQHF. The CDR3 bases are TGCGCCAGCAGCTTGGACCAGGGAAGGCCCCAGCATTTT.

The CDR3 sequence: CASSITRIGTGELFF. The CDR3 region has the DNA TGTGCCAGTAGTATAACCAGGATCGGCACCGGGGAGCTGTTTTTT. The chain employs TRBV19 and TRBJ2-2, with D uncertain. CDR1 is LNHDA and CDR2 is SQIVND in the germline V gene (reference sequence). This CDR3 is 15 amino acids long. Trimming stripped 2 bases from V and 4 bases from J, with 11 bases between.

V is TRBV29-1 and J is TRBJ1-3; the D is unclear. CDR1 and CDR2 from the germline V gene are SQVTM and ANQGSEA. V lost 5 bases, J lost 3 bases, and 5 bases lay in between. This CDR3 spans 11 amino acids. The chain's CDR3 is CSVNYGNTIYF. CDR3 bases: TGCAGCGTTAATTATGGAAACACCATATATTTT.

This chain links TRBV5-4 with TRBJ2-1, with 13 bases lining up with TRBD2. From germline, CDR1 is SGHNT and CDR2 YYREEE (reference sequence). Trimming took 3 bases from V and 6 from J; bases not matched to a gene: 3. The CDR3 has 15 amino acids. CDR3 DNA sequence: TGTGCCAGCAGCTCGGGACTAGCGGGATCCAATGAGCAGTTCTTC. This codes for CASSSGLAGSNEQFF.

J is TRBJ2-7 and V is TRBV7-9; D is perhaps TRBD1 (5 bases). V was clipped by 5 bases and J by 7 bases, with 12 bases between them. The CDR3 totals 12 residues. The germline gives CDR1 SEHNR, CDR2 FQNEAQ (reference sequence). The CDR3 spells CASSQQAGEQYF. The DNA for the CDR3 is TGTGCCAGCAGCCAACAGGCTGGGGAGCAGTACTTC.

This rearrangement joins TRBV10-3 to TRBJ2-1; D is unresolved. The CDR3 has 11 residues. Between the trimmed V and J ends, which lost 0 bases and 10 bases, there was a span of 4 bases. Germline-derived CDR1 and CDR2 are ENHRY and SYGVKD. The CDR3 sequence: CAISESREQFF. The CDR3 DNA reads as TGTGCCATCAGTGAGTCGAGGGAGCAGTTCTTC.

The genes are TRBV5-1 and TRBJ2-7, with 12 positions matching TRBD2. Germline CDR1 is SGHRS and CDR2 is YFSETQ. The CDR3 has 15 residues. V shed 2 bases, J shed 6 bases, and the junction held 6 bases outside the gene matches. The CDR3 bases are TGCGCCAGCAGCTTCATGCTAGCGGGAGGGGGCGAGCAGTACTTC. Its protein product is CASSFMLAGGGEQYF.

The chain's CDR3 is CASLNPTGETQYF. Written as DNA, the CDR3 is TGTGCCAGCCTAAATCCTACCGGGGAGACCCAGTACTTC. The gene calls are TRBV28 and TRBJ2-5; no clear D. V lost 8 bases and J 5 bases, leaving 15 bases between the germline ends. CDR3 length: 13 amino acids. Germline assignment: CDR1 MDHEN and CDR2 SYDVKM. Full variable domain (outside the CDR3, taken from reference TRBV28 and TRBJ2-5): DVKVTQSSRYLVKRTGEKVFLECVQDMDHENMFWYRQDPGLGLRLIYFSYDVKMKEKGDIPEGYSVSREKKERFSLILESASTNQTSMYLCASLNPTGETQYFGPGTRLLVL.

This chain connects TRBV29-1 to TRBJ1-1; D might be TRBD1 (5 bases). The germline V gene encodes CDR1 SQVTM and CDR2 ANQGSEA. This CDR3 comprises 11 residues. The ends were cut back, 7 bases at V and 10 bases at J, with 16 bases in the middle. CDR3 residues: CSAGGDWGAFF. In DNA form, the CDR3 reads TGCAGCGCCGGGGGGGACTGGGGAGCTTTCTTT.

The chain uses TRBV28 and TRBJ1-2, with D perhaps TRBD1 (6 bases). V was clipped by 6 bases and J by 8 bases, with 13 bases between them. CDR1 MDHEN and CDR2 SYDVKM come from the germline V gene. The CDR3 contains 12 residues. The CDR3 DNA follows: TGTGCCAGCAGCTTGAACAGGGAGGGCTACACCTTC. This codes for CASSLNREGYTF.

The J gene is TRBJ2-3, the V gene TRBV7-9; possibly TRBD2 for D (7 bases). Germline assignment: CDR1 SEHNR and CDR2 FQNEAQ (reference sequence). CDR3 size: 16 residues. Trimming pared 5 bases from V and 0 bases from J, leaving 15 bases between. The CDR3 DNA reads as TGTGCCAGCAGCAGGGGGGTTAGCGGGAGCACAGATACGCAGTATTTT. This sequence encodes CASSRGVSGSTDTQYF.

This chain joins TRBV27 and TRBJ2-1; D is unclear. V was pared by 1 base and J by 2 bases, with 12 bases between. The germline CDR1 and CDR2 sequences are MNHEY and SMNVEV (reference sequence). The CDR3 has 16 residues. In DNA form, the CDR3 reads TGTGCCAGCAGTTTATTGGCCGGTGGGCCCTACAATGAGCAGTTCTTC. Protein: CASSLLAGGPYNEQFF.

The genes are TRBV30 and TRBJ1-1; 9 bases agree with TRBD1. Germline CDR1 and CDR2: GTSNPN and SVGIG (reference sequence). The ends lost 3 bases at V and 7 bases at J; junction bases unmatched: 6. The CDR3 extends over 13 amino acids. CDR3 nucleotide sequence: TGTGCCTGGAGAGGGACAGGGTTCGGTGAAGCTTTCTTT. This gives the protein CAWRGTGFGEAFF.

This rearrangement joins TRBV6-4 to TRBJ2-5, with TRBD1 identical over 8 bases. Trimming at V came to 10 bases and at J to 6 bases, leaving 10 bases not matched to a gene. This CDR3 has 13 residues. Germline CDR1 reads MRHNA; CDR2 reads SNTAGT. CDR3 coding DNA: TGTGCCACCTTACAGGGGGAAATAAAGACCCAGTACTTC. Translating it yields CATLQGEIKTQYF.

The rearrangement joins TRBV18 to TRBJ2-7; 10 bases are shared with TRBD2. The CDR3 extends over 17 amino acids. From germline, CDR1 is KGHSH and CDR2 LQKENI. The ends lost 5 bases at V and 3 bases at J; junction bases unmatched: 13. The CDR3 sequence is CASSAIVLAGTFYEQYF. The CDR3 region has the DNA TGTGCCAGCTCAGCAATCGTACTAGCGGGGACATTCTACGAGCAGTACTTC.

This clone occurred a few times. V and J are TRBV6-1 and TRBJ1-5, with 7 nucleotides matching TRBD1. Losses at the gene ends were 5 bases for V and 6 bases for J; bases not matched to a gene: 7. This CDR3 comprises 14 residues. Germline V gene lookup returns CDR1 MNHNS and CDR2 SASEGT. As DNA, the CDR3 is TGTGCCAGCAGTTCCCGGGACAGCGCTCAGCCCCAGCATTTT. Translation gives CASSSRDSAQPQHF.

The chain has TRBV5-6 and TRBJ2-7; 7 bases map to TRBD2. After removal of 0 bases from V and 6 bases from J, the junction contained 12 bases not matched to a gene. The CDR3 is 16 amino acids. The germline V gene has CDR1 SGHDT and CDR2 YYEEEE. The CDR3 loop reads CASSLGLLADASEQYF. In DNA, the CDR3 is TGTGCCAGCAGCTTGGGTCTTCTAGCGGATGCGAGCGAGCAGTACTTC.

The rearrangement joins TRBV2 to TRBJ2-1; D gene unclear. Germline-derived CDR1 and CDR2 are SNHLY and FYNNEI. The CDR3 covers 10 residues. V dropped 4 bases and J dropped 11 bases, with 6 bases sitting between them. The CDR3 nucleotides are TGTGCCAGCAGTGGGGCAAAGCAGTTCTTC. Translating gives CASSGAKQFF.

V is TRBV4-1 and J is TRBJ2-7, with 7 bases fitting TRBD1. Unmatched junction bases numbered 1, after V lost 3 bases and J lost 2 bases. Germline assignment: CDR1 MGHRA and CDR2 YSYEKL. The CDR3 is made up of 13 amino acids. Here the CDR3 reads CASSQGQTYEQYF. The CDR3 nucleotides read TGCGCCAGCAGCCAGGGACAGACCTACGAGCAGTACTTC.

J is TRBJ1-5 and V is TRBV7-2; no definite D call. V lost 1 base, J lost 6 bases, and 13 bases lay in between. The CDR3 extends over 15 amino acids. CDR1 and CDR2 (germline): SGHTA, FQGNSA. The CDR3 DNA sequence: TGTGCCAGCAGCTTAGATAGACTGGGGAGTCAGCCCCAGCATTTT. It specifies CASSLDRLGSQPQHF.

The chain recombines TRBV10-3 with TRBJ2-1; 13 nucleotides line up with TRBD2. The CDR3 length is 17 residues. From germline, CDR1 is ENHRY and CDR2 SYGVKD. V shed 3 bases, J shed 4 bases, and the junction held 6 bases outside the gene matches. CDR3 bases: TGTGCCATCAGTGATCGAGGACTAGCGGGAGCTTACAATGAGCAGTTCTTC. It yields the protein CAISDRGLAGAYNEQFF.

This chain links TRBV5-1 with TRBJ1-3, with D perhaps TRBD1 (6 bases). This CDR3 comprises 14 residues. Germline V lookup: CDR1 SGHRS, CDR2 YFSETQ. The V gene lost 4 bases and the J gene lost 4 bases, with 12 bases spanning the gap. In DNA, the CDR3 is TGCGCCAGCAGCGGGGGCGAGATCGGAAACACCATATATTTT. This sequence encodes CASSGGEIGNTIYF.

V is TRBV19 and J is TRBJ1-1; weak D call: TRBD1 (6 bases). The CDR3 is 16 amino acids. The ends were cut back, 7 bases at V and 1 base at J, with 19 bases in the middle. Germline V lookup: CDR1 LNHDA, CDR2 SQIVND (reference sequence). CDR3 in amino acids: CASNSIDRWENTEAFF. CDR3 in DNA: TGTGCCAGTAACTCGATCGACAGGTGGGAGAACACTGAAGCTTTCTTT.

This clone was found once. The chain links TRBV9 to TRBJ2-7, with D perhaps TRBD2 (6 bases). This CDR3 is 15 amino acids long. In germline, CDR1 is SGDLS, CDR2 YYNGEE. Between the trimmed V and J ends, which lost 0 bases and 4 bases, there was a span of 14 bases. This CDR3 is CASSVAGDLGYEQYF. The CDR3 DNA is TGTGCCAGCAGCGTAGCGGGGGACTTAGGATACGAGCAGTACTTC.

This clone showed up just a few times. The chain links TRBV7-9 to TRBJ2-2; 11 bases match TRBD1. Germline V CDR1 and CDR2: SEHNR, FQNEAQ (reference sequence). V lost 5 bases, J lost 0 bases, and 11 bases stayed unmatched. This CDR3 region has 19 residues. The CDR3 reads CASSTPGTGGRANTGELFF. For the CDR3, the DNA is TGTGCCAGCAGCACGCCCGGGACAGGGGGACGGGCGAACACCGGGGAGCTGTTTTTT.